This record covers a single T cell receptor (beta chain). Antigen unknown. This sample was included in a study of blood T cells in healthy people across ages. Study results and limitations: Older individuals had lower TCR beta diversity per million T cells (the decline was roughly linear).

Through a sample-barcoded 5' primer and a J-beta primer mix, a second PCR was run for roughly 7 to 12 cycles. TCRdb passed the 5' RACE reads through MiXCR, listing each CDR3 protein once. The sample contains under 800,000 distinct CDR3 sequences, roughly 21% of which appear only once. The length of the CDR3 is 16 residues. The V segment lost 5 bases and the J segment 2 bases; nucleotides outside the gene matches: 11. CDR1 SNHLY and CDR2 FYNNEI come from the germline V gene. Specimen: blood. The receptor was isolated from a man aged 65 to 79 in good health. V gene TRBV2 combines with J gene TRBJ2-5, with 7 bases identical to TRBD2. The CDR3 here is CASSPTGLLTQETQYF. In DNA, the CDR3 is TGTGCCAGCAGTCCTACGGGACTATTAACACAAGAGACCCAGTACTTC.